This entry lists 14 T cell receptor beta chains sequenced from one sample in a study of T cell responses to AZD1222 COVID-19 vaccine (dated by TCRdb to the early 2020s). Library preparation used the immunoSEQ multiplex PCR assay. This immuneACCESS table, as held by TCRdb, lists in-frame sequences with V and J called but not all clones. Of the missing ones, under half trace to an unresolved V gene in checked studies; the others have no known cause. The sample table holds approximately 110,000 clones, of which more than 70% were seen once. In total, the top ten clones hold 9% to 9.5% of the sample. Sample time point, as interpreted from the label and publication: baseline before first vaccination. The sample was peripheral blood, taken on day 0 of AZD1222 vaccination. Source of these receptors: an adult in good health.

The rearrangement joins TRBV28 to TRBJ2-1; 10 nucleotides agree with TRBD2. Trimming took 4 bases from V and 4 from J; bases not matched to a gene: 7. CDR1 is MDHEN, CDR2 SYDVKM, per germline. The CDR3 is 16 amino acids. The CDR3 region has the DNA TGTGCCAGCAGTTCCGGCGGGACTAGCGAATACAATGAGCAGTTCTTC. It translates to CASSSGGTSEYNEQFF.

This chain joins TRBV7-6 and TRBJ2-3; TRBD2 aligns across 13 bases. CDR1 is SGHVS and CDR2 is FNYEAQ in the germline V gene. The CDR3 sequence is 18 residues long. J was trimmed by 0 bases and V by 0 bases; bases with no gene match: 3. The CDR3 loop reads CASSLALGLAGSTDTQYF. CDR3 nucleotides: TGTGCCAGCAGCTTAGCCCTGGGACTAGCGGGGAGCACAGATACGCAGTATTTT.

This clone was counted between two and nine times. DNA of the CDR3: TGTGCCTGGAGGGCGGGGGACACCTTCTACGAGCAGTACTTC. It is translated as CAWRAGDTFYEQYF. The V gene is TRBV30, the J gene TRBJ2-7; possibly TRBD2 for D (7 bases). Germline V gene data show CDR1 as GTSNPN and CDR2 as SVGIG (reference sequence). The V and J ends lost 3 bases and 3 bases respectively, with 15 bases between them. CDR3 length equals 14 residues.

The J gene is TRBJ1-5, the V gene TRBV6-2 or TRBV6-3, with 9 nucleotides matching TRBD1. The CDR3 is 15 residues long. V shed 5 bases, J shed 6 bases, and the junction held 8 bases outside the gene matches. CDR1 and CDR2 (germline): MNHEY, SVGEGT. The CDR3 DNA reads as TGTGCCAGCAGTCCCGGGACAGGGAGTTTTCAGCCCCAGCATTTT. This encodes CASSPGTGSFQPQHF.

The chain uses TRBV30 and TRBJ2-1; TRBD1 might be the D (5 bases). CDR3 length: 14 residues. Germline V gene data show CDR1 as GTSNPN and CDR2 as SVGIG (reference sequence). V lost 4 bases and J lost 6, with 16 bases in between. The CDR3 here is CAWNRKGLANEQFF. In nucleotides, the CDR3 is TGTGCCTGGAATAGGAAGGGGTTGGCCAATGAGCAGTTCTTC.

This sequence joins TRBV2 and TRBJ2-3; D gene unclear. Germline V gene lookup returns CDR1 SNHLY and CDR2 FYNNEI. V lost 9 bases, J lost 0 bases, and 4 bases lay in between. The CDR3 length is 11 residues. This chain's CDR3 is CARESTDTQYF. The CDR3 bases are TGTGCCAGAGAGAGCACAGATACGCAGTATTTT.

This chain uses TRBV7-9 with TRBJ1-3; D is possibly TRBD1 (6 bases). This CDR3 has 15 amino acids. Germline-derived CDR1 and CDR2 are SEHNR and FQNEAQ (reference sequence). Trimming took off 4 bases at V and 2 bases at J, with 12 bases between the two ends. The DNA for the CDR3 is TGTGCCAGCAGCTGGGGCAGGGGCGCTGGAAACACCATATATTTT. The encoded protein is CASSWGRGAGNTIYF.

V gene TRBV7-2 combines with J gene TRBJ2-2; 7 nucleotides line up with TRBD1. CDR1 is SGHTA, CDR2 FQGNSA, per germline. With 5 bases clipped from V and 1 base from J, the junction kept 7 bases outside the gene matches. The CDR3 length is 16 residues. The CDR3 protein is CASSPVRGRNTGELFF. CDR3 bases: TGTGCCAGCAGCCCCGTGAGGGGGCGGAACACCGGGGAGCTGTTTTTT.

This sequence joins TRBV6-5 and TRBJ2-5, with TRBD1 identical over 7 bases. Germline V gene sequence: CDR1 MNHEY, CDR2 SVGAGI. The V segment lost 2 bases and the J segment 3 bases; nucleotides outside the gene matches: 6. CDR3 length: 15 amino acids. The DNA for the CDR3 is TGTGCCAGCAGTTACCCGACAGGGCTCAAAGAGACCCAGTACTTC. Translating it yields CASSYPTGLKETQYF.

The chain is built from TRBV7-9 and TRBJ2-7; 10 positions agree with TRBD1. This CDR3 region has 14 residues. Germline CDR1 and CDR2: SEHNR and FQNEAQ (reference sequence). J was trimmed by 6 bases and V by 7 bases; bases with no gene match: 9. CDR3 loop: CASTPGTGVAEQYF. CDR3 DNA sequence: TGTGCCAGCACCCCCGGGACAGGGGTCGCCGAGCAGTACTTC.

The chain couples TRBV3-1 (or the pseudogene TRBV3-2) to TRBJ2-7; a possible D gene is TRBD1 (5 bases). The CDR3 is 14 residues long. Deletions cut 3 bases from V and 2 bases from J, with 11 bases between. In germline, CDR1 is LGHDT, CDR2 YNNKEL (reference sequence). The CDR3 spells CASSHRDSPYEQYF. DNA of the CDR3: TGTGCCAGCAGCCATCGAGACAGCCCCTACGAGCAGTACTTC.

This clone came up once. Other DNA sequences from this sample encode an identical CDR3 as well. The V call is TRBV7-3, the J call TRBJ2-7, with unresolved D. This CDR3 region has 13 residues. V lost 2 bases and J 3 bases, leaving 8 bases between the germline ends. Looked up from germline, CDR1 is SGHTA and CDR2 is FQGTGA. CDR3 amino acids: CASSLGESYEQYF. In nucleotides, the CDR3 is TGTGCCAGCAGCTTAGGGGAAAGCTACGAGCAGTACTTC.

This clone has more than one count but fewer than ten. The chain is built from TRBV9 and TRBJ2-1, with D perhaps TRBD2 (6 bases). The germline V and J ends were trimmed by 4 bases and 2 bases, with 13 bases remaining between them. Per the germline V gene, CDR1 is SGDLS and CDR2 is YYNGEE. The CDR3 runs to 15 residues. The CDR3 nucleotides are TGTGCCAGCAGCCAGGGACTTCTAGCCTACAATGAGCAGTTCTTC. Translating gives CASSQGLLAYNEQFF.

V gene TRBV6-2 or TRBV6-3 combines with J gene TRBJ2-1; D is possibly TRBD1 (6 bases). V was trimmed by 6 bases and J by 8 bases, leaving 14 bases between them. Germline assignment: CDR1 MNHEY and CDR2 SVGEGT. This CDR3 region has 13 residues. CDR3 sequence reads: CASSDRLRDEQFF. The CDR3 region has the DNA TGTGCCAGCAGCGACAGGCTAAGGGATGAGCAGTTCTTC.